This passage covers 12 T cell receptor beta chains from one sample sequenced in a study of shared clonotypes between healthy human individuals. TCRdb keeps only in-frame clones here, not all; method: immunoSEQ multiplex PCR. The table includes approximately 2,000,000 clones, 85% to 95% detected once. The sample taken for sequencing was naive CD4+ T cells from PBMCs. Subset here: CD45RA+ positively selected. These receptors were obtained from a man aged 18 to 29 in good health. Some clones in this sample may be carry-over from other donors' samples.

The chain carries TRBV29-1 and TRBJ2-6, with TRBD1 matching over 8 bases. Germline values: CDR1 SQVTM, CDR2 ANQGSEA. J was trimmed by 1 base and V by 3 bases; bases with no gene match: 2. This CDR3 is 15 amino acids long. CDR3: CSVERTGSGANVLTF. Here the CDR3 DNA reads TGCAGCGTTGAGCGGACAGGGTCTGGGGCCAACGTCCTGACTTTC.

The gene calls are TRBV27 and TRBJ1-2; possible D gene TRBD1, 5 bases. With 4 bases removed from V and 8 bases from J, the gap between germline ends came to 23 bases. The length of the CDR3 is 16 residues. Germline-derived CDR1 and CDR2 are MNHEY and SMNVEV (reference sequence). CDR3 in amino acids: CASSYLRGGVLAGYTF. The DNA of the CDR3 is TGTGCCAGCAGTTACCTACGGGGGGGAGTTTTGGCGGGCTACACCTTC.

This chain joins TRBV4-1 and TRBJ2-3; D not certain. The CDR3 is 13 amino acids. Germline assignment: CDR1 MGHRA and CDR2 YSYEKL. The ends were cut back, 0 bases at V and 6 bases at J, with 7 bases in the middle. In nucleotides, the CDR3 is TGCGCCAGCAGCCAAGACCCTGCGGATACGCAGTATTTT. Its protein is CASSQDPADTQYF.

The V and J genes are TRBV4-3 and TRBJ2-5; D not resolved. The ends were cut back, 0 bases at V and 4 bases at J, with 6 bases in the middle. The CDR3 has 13 amino acids. Germline loops: CDR1 LGHNA, CDR2 YSLEER. This CDR3 is CASSQDLSETQYF. The CDR3 bases are TGCGCCAGCAGCCAAGATCTATCAGAGACCCAGTACTTC.

V gene TRBV28 combines with J gene TRBJ2-5; D remains unclear. Germline lookup yields CDR1 MDHEN and CDR2 SYDVKM. V lost 6 bases to trimming and J lost 5 bases, with 16 bases between them. This CDR3 spans 14 amino acids. The CDR3 nucleotides are TGTGCCAGCAGAGACGCCCAGGTCGAGGAGACCCAGTACTTC. Its translation: CASRDAQVEETQYF.

The V call is TRBV6-1, the J call TRBJ2-7, with D perhaps matching TRBD1 (6 bases). The germline V gene has CDR1 MNHNS and CDR2 SASEGT. This CDR3 is built from 13 residues. V was pared by 4 bases and J by 2 bases, with 9 bases between. In DNA form, the CDR3 reads TGTGCCAGCAGTGCCAACAGGGCCTACGAGCAGTACTTC. Protein product: CASSANRAYEQYF.

This chain connects TRBV6-6 to TRBJ2-5; the D is unclear. Per germline, CDR1 MNHNY and CDR2 SVGAGI (reference sequence). Trimming stripped 2 bases from V and 2 bases from J, with 15 bases between. The CDR3 has 16 amino acids. In DNA, the CDR3 is TGTGCCAGCAGTTACCCCGCCCTCCCGGAGCAAGAGACCCAGTACTTC. It specifies CASSYPALPEQETQYF.

This clone was picked up one time. The CDR3 loop reads CASTSGTGDYEQYF. The CDR3 DNA follows: TGTGCCAGCACCTCCGGGACAGGGGACTACGAGCAGTACTTC. The chain is built from TRBV6-5 and TRBJ2-7, with 10 nucleotides matching TRBD1. The CDR3 runs 14 residues. V lost 7 bases and J lost 3; bases outside the gene matches: 6. From germline, CDR1 is MNHEY and CDR2 SVGAGI.

The chain recombines TRBV6-1 with TRBJ1-4; 11 nucleotides agree with TRBD1. V lost 2 bases to trimming and J lost 8 bases; unmatched junction nucleotides: 4. The V gene's germline CDR1 is MNHNS and CDR2 SASEGT. The CDR3 runs to 15 residues. The DNA for the CDR3 is TGTGCCAGCAGTGAACAGGGGACAGGGGGAGAAAAACTGTTTTTT. Amino acids: CASSEQGTGGEKLFF.

The chain joins TRBV25-1 to TRBJ2-3; TRBD1 matches 7 bases. CDR3 length: 13 residues. Germline-derived CDR1 and CDR2 are MGHDK and SYGVNS. J lost 4 bases, V lost 4 bases, and 2 bases had no gene match. Written as DNA, the CDR3 is TGTGCCAGCAGTGTTGGACAGGCAGATACGCAGTATTTT. Translation: CASSVGQADTQYF.

The rearrangement joins TRBV28 to TRBJ2-7, with 13 bases fitting TRBD2. The length of the CDR3 is 16 residues. After removal of 5 bases from V and 2 bases from J, the junction contained 6 bases not matched to a gene. The V gene's germline CDR1 is MDHEN and CDR2 SYDVKM. CDR3 sequence reads: CASSPGLAGYPYEQYF. The CDR3 nucleotides are TGTGCCAGCAGTCCGGGACTAGCGGGATATCCCTACGAGCAGTACTTC.

V gene TRBV7-9 combines with J gene TRBJ1-4; D is possibly TRBD1 (5 bases). The germline V and J ends were trimmed by 1 base and 2 bases, with 5 bases remaining between them. The CDR3 extends over 14 amino acids. Germline-derived CDR1 and CDR2 are SEHNR and FQNEAQ (reference sequence). Here the CDR3 reads CASSLGDTNEKLFF. The CDR3 region has the DNA TGTGCCAGCAGCTTAGGGGACACTAATGAAAAACTGTTTTTT.